This T cell receptor beta chain was identified during a study of neoadjuvant anti-PD-1 for oral cavity cancer. This CDR3 is built from 15 residues. Germline CDR1 is MDHEN and CDR2 is SYDVKM. Trimming took 4 bases from V and 13 from J; bases not matched to a gene: 15. The patients had HPV-negative, locally advanced oral cavity squamous cell carcinoma. PBMCs were not maintained or expanded in culture before analysis. PBMC libraries mostly used around 510 ng of input genomic DNA, with six replicates per sample. Using immunoSEQ multiplex PCR, the repertoire was profiled, and TCRdb retains in-frame clones only, with some absent. The sample yields approximately 72,000 clones, around 88% seen once.

The source was PBMCs, collected before nivolumab (anti-PD-1) treatment. The origin of this receptor is a person aged 35-79 years with oral cavity squamous cell carcinoma. The V gene is TRBV28, the J gene TRBJ2-4, with 8 nucleotides matching TRBD1. The CDR3 is CASSSPGTGGSSQYF. The CDR3 bases are TGTGCCAGCAGTTCGCCCGGGACAGGCGGATCCTCCCAGTACTTC.